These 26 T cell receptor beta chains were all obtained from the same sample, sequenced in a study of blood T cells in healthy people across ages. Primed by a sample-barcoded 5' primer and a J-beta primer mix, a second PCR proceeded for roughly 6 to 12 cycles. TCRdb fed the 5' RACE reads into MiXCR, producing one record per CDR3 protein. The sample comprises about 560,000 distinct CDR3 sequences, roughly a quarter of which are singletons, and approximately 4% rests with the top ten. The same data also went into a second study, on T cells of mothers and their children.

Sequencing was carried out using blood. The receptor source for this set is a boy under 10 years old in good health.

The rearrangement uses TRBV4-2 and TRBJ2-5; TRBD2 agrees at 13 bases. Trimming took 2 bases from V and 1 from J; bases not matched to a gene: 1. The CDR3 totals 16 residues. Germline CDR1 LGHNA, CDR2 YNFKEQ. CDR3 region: CASSQTSGGAQETQYF. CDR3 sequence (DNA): TGTGCCAGCAGCCAAACTAGCGGGGGGGCCCAAGAGACCCAGTACTTC.

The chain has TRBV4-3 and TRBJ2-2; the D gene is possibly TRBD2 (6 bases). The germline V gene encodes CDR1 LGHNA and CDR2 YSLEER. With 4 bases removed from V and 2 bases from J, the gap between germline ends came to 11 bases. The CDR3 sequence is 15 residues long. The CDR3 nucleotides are TGCGCCAGCAGCCCCGAGGAGGGAAACACCGGGGAGCTGTTTTTT. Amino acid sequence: CASSPEEGNTGELFF.

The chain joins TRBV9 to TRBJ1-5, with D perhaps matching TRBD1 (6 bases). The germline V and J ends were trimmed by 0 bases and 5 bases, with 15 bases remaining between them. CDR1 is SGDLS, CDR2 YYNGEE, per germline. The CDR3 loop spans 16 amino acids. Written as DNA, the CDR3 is TGTGCCAGCAGCGTAGTTTGGGGGGGCTTATATCAGCCCCAGCATTTT. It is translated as CASSVVWGGLYQPQHF.

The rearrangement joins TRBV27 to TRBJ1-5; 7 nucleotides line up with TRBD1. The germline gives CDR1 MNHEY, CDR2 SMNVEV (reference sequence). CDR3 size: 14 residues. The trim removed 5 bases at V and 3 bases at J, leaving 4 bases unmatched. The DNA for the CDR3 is TGTGCCAGCAGTCGCGGGACAGTCAATCAGCCCCAGCATTTT. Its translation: CASSRGTVNQPQHF.

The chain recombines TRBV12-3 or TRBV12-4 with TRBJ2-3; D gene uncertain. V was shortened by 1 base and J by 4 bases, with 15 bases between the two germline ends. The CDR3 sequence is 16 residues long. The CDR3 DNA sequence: TGTGCCAGCAGTTTAGATGGTAGAGTGAGAGCAGATACGCAGTATTTT. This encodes CASSLDGRVRADTQYF.

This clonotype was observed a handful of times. DNA for the CDR3: TGTGCCAGCAGCAAGGGACGCCGCACAGATACGCAGTATTTT. This sequence encodes CASSKGRRTDTQYF. The chain links TRBV7-2 to TRBJ2-3; TRBD1 or TRBD2 may be the D gene (5 bases each). Trimming took 5 bases from V and 1 from J, leaving 10 bases between them. Germline assignment: CDR1 SGHTA and CDR2 FQGNSA. The CDR3 totals 14 residues.

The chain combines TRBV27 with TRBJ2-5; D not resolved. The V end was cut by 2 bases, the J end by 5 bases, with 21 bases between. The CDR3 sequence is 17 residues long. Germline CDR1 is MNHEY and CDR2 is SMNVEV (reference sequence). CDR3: CASSLGVDPTARETQYF. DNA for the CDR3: TGTGCCAGCAGTTTAGGCGTTGACCCGACCGCCAGGGAGACCCAGTACTTC.

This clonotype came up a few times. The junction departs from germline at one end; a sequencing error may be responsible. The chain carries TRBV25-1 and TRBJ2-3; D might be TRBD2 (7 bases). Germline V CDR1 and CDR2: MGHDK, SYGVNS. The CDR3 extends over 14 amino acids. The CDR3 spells CASSEYGGGDTQYF. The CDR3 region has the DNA TGTGCCAGTAGTGAATATGGGGGGGGCGATACGCAGTATTTT.

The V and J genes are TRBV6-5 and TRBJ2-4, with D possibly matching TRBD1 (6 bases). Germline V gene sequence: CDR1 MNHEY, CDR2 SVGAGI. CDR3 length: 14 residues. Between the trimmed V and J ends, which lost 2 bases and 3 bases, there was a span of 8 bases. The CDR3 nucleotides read TGTGCCAGCAGTTACAGGGGGAGCAAAAACATTCAGTACTTC. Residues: CASSYRGSKNIQYF.

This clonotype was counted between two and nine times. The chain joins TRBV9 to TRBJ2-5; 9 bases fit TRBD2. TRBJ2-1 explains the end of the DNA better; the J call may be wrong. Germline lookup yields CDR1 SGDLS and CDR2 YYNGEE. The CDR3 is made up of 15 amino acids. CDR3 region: CASSPAGGSHNEQFF. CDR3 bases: TGTGCCAGCAGCCCAGCGGGGGGTTCCCACAATGAGCAGTTCTTC.

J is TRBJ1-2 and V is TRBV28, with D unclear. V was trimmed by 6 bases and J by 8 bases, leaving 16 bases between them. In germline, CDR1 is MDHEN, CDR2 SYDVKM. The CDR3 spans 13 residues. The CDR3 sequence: CASSQVRREGYTF. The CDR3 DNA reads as TGTGCCAGCAGCCAGGTCAGACGAGAAGGCTACACCTTC.

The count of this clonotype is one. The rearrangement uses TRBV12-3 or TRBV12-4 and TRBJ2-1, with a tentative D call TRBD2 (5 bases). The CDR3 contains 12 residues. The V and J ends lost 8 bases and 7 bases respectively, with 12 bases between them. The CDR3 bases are TGTGCCAGCGGACTCTCAGGAAATGAGCAGTTCTTC. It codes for CASGLSGNEQFF.

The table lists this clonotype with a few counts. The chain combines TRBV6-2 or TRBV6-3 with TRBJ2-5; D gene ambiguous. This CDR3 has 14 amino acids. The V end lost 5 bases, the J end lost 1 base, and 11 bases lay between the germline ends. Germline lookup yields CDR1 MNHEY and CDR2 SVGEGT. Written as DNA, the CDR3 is TGTGCCAGCAGTCCTCTGGTGGCCCAAGAGACCCAGTACTTC. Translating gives CASSPLVAQETQYF.

CDR3 amino acids: CASWTASTYEQYF. The CDR3 region has the DNA TGTGCCAGTTGGACAGCAAGTACCTACGAGCAGTACTTC. This chain links TRBV11-2 with TRBJ2-7, with a tentative D call TRBD1 (6 bases). The CDR3 contains 13 residues. Trimming cost V 9 bases and J 2 bases, with 14 bases left between them. Germline lookup yields CDR1 SGHAT and CDR2 FQNNGV.

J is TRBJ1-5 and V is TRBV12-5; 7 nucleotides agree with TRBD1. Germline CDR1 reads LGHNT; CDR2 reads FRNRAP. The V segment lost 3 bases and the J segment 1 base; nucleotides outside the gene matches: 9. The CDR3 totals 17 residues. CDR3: CASGFKDRVLSNQPQHF. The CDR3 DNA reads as TGTGCTAGTGGTTTCAAAGACAGGGTCCTGAGCAATCAGCCCCAGCATTTT.

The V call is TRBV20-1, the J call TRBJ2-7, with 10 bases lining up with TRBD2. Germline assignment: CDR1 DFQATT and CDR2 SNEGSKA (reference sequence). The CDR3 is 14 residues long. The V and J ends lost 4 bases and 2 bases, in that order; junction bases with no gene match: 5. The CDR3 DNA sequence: TGCAGTGCTAACCTAGCGGGGGCCGCCTACGAGCAGTACTTC. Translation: CSANLAGAAYEQYF.

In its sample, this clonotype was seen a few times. This CDR3 reads CASRLNRGNTGELFF. CDR3 bases: TGTGCCAGCAGGTTAAATAGGGGGAACACCGGGGAGCTGTTTTTT. The chain is built from TRBV7-2 and TRBJ2-2; D might be TRBD1 (5 bases). The V gene lost 6 bases and the J gene lost 1 base, with 12 bases spanning the gap. The CDR3 is made up of 15 amino acids. CDR1 and CDR2 (germline): SGHTA, FQGNSA. Full variable domain (remainder filled in from reference TRBV7-2 and TRBJ2-2): GAGVSQSPSNKVTEKGKDVELRCDPISGHTALYWYRQSLGQGLEFLIYFQGNSAPDKSGLPSDRFSAERTGGSVSTLTIQRTQQEDSAVYLCASRLNRGNTGELFFGEGSRLTVL.

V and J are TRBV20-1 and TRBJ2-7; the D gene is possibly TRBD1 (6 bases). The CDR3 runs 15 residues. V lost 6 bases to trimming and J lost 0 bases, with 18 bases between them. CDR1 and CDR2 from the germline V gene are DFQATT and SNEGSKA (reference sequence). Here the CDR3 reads CSASSDRFSSYEQYF. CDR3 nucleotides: TGCAGTGCCAGCTCCGACAGGTTCAGCTCCTACGAGCAGTACTTC.

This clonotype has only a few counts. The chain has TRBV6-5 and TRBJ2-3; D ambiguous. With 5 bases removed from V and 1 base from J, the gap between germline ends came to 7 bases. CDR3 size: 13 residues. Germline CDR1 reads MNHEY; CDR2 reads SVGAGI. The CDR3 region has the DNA TGTGCCAGCAGTGCTCGGGGCACAGATACGCAGTATTTT. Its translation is CASSARGTDTQYF.

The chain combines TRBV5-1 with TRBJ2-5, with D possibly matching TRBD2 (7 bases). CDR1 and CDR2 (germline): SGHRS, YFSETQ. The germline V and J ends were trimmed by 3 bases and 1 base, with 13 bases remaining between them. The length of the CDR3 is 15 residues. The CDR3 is CASSSHGGLQETQYF. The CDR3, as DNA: TGCGCCAGCAGCTCCCACGGGGGGCTCCAAGAGACCCAGTACTTC. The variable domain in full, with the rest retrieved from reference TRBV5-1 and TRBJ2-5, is KAGVTQTPRYLIKTRGQQVTLSCSPISGHRSVSWYQQTPGQGLQFLFEYFSETQRNKGNFPGRFSGRQFSNSRSEMNVSTLELGDSALYLCASSSHGGLQETQYFGPGTRLLVL.

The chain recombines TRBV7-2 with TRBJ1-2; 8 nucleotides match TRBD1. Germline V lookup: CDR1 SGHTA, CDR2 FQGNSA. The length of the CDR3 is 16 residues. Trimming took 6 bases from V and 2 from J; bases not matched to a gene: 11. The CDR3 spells CASSIWTGRSNYGYTF. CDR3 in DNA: TGTGCCAGCAGTATCTGGACAGGGCGCTCCAACTATGGCTACACCTTC. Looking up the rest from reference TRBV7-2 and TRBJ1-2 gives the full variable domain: GAGVSQSPSNKVTEKGKDVELRCDPISGHTALYWYRQSLGQGLEFLIYFQGNSAPDKSGLPSDRFSAERTGGSVSTLTIQRTQQEDSAVYLCASSIWTGRSNYGYTFGSGTRLTVV.

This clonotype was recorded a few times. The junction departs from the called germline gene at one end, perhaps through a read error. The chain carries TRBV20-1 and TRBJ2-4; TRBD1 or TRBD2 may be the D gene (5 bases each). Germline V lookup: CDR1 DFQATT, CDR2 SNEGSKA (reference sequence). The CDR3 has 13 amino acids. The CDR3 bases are TGCTGTGCTAACCCAGTGAGGGGCAACATTCAGTACTTC. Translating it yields CCANPVRGNIQYF.

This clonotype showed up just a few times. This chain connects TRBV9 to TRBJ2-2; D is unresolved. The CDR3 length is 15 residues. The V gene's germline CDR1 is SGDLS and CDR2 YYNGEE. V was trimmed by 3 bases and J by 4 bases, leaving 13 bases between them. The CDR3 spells CASSASQALTGELFF. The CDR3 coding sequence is TGTGCCAGCAGCGCTTCCCAAGCCCTCACCGGGGAGCTGTTTTTT. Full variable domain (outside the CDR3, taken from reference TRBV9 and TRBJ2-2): DSGVTQTPKHLITATGQRVTLRCSPRSGDLSVYWYQQSLDQGLQFLIQYYNGEERAKGNILERFSAQQFPDLHSELNLSSLELGDSALYFCASSASQALTGELFFGEGSRLTVL.

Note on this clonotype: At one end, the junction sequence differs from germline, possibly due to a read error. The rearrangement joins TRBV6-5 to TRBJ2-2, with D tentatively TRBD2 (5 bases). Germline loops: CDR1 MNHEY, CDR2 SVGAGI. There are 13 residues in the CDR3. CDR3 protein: CASRLLGTGEPFF. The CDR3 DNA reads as TGTGCCAGCAGACTCCTCGGCACCGGGGAGCCGTTTTTT.

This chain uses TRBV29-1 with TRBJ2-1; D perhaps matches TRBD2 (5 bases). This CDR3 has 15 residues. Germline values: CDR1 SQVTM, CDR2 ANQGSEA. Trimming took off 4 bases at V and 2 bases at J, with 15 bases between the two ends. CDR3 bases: TGCAGCGTTGTATTCCGCCCCGGGGCCTACAATGAGCAGTTCTTC. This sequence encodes CSVVFRPGAYNEQFF.

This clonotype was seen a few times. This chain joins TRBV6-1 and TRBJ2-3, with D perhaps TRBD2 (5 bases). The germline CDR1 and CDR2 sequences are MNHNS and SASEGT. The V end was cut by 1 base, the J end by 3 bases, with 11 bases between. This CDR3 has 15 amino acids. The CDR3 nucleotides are TGTGCCAGCAGTGAAGTGGGCGGGCGGACAGATACGCAGTATTTT. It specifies CASSEVGGRTDTQYF.